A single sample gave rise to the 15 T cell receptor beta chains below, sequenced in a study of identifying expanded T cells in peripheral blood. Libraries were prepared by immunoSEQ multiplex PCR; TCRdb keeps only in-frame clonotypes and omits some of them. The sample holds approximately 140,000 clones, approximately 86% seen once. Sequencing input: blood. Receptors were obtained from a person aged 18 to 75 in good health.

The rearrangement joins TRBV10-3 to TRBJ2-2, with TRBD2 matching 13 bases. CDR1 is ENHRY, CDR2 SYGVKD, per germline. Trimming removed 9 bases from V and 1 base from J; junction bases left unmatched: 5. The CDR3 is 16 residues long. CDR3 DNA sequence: TGTGCCATTGCCGGGACTAGCGGGAAGAACACCGGGGAGCTGTTTTTT. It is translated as CAIAGTSGKNTGELFF.

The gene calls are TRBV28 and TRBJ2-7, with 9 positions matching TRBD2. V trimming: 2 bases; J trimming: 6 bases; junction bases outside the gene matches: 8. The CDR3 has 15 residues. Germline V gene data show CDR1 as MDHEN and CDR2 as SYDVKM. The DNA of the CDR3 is TGTGCCAGCAGTTTACGGGGCGGGAGGGTGCGCGAGCAGTACTTC. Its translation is CASSLRGGRVREQYF. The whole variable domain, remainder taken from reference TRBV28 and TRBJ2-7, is DVKVTQSSRYLVKRTGEKVFLECVQDMDHENMFWYRQDPGLGLRLIYFSYDVKMKEKGDIPEGYSVSREKKERFSLILESASTNQTSMYLCASSLRGGRVREQYFGPGTRLTVT.

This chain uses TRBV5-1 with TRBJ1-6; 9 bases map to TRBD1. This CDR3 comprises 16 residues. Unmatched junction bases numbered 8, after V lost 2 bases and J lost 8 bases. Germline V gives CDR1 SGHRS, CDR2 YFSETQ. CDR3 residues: CASSFTGDRVDSPLHF. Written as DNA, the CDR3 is TGCGCCAGCAGCTTCACGGGGGACAGGGTAGATTCACCCCTCCACTTT.

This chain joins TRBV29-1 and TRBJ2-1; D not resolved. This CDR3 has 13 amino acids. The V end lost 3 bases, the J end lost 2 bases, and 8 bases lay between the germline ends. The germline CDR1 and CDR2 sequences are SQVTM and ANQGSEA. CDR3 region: CSVDLRTYNEQFF. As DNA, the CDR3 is TGCAGCGTTGACTTGCGCACCTACAATGAGCAGTTCTTC.

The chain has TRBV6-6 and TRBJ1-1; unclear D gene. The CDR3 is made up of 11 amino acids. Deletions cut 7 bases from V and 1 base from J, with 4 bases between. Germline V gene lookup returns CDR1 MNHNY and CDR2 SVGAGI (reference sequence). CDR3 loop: CASTTNTEAFF. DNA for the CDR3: TGTGCCAGCACAACGAACACTGAAGCTTTCTTT.

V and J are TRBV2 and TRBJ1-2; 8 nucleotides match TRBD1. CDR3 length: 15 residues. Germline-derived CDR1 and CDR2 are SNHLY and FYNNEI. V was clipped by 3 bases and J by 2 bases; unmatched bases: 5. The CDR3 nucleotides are TGTGCCAGCAGTGACTTCGGACAGGGCAACTATGGCTACACCTTC. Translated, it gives CASSDFGQGNYGYTF.

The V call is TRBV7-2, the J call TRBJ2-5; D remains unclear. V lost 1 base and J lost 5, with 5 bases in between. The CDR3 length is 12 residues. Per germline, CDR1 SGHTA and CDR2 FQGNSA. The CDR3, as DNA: TGTGCCAGCAGCTTAGTGTCTGAGACCCAGTACTTC. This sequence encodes CASSLVSETQYF.

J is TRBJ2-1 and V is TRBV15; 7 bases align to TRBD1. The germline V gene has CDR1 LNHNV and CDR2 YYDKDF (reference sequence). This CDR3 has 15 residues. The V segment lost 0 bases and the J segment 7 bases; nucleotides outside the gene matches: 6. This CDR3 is CATSRDGNRGNEQFF. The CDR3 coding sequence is TGTGCCACCAGCAGAGATGGGAACAGGGGAAATGAGCAGTTCTTC.

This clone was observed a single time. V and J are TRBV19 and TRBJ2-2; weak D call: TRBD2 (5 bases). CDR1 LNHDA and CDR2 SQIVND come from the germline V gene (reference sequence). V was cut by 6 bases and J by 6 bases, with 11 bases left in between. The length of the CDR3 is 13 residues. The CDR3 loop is CASRVPGSGELFF. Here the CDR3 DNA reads TGTGCCAGTAGAGTCCCGGGGTCCGGGGAGCTGTTTTTT.

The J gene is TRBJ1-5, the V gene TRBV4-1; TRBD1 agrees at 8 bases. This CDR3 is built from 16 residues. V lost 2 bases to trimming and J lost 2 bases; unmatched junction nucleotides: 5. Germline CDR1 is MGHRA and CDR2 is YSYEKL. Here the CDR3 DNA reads TGCGCCAGCAGCCAAAATGACAGGGGTGGCAATCAGCCCCAGCATTTT. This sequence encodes CASSQNDRGGNQPQHF.

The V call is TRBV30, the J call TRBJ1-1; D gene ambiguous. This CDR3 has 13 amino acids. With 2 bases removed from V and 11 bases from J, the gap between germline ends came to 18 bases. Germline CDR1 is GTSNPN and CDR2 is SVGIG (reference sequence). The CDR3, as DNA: TGTGCCTGGAGTCCTCCGGGTTTTACGGGGGCTTTCTTT. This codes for CAWSPPGFTGAFF.

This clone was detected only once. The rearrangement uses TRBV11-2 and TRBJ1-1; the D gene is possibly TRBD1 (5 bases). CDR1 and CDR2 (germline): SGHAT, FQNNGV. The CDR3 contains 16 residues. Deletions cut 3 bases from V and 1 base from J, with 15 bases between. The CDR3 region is CASSFQAGQGNTEAFF. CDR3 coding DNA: TGTGCCAGCAGCTTCCAGGCCGGGCAGGGGAACACTGAAGCTTTCTTT.

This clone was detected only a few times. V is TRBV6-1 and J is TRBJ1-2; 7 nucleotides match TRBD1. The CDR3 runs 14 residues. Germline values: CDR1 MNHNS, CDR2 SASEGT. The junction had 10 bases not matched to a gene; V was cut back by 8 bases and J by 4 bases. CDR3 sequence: CASRVGTDFYGYTF. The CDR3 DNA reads TGTGCCAGCCGAGTTGGGACAGACTTCTATGGCTACACCTTC.

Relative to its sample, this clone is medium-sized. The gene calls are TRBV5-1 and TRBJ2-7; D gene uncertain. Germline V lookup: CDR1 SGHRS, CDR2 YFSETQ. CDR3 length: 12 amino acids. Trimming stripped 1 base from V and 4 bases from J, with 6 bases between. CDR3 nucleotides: TGCGCCAGCAGCTTGTCTAGATACGAGCAGTACTTC. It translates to CASSLSRYEQYF.

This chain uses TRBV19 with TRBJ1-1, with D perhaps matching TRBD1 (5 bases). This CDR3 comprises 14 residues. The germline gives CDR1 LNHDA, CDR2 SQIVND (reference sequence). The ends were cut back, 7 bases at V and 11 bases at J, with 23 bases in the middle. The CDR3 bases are TGTGCCAGTACCGAATTATCAGGGTCCTCGGGGGCTTTCTTT. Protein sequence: CASTELSGSSGAFF.